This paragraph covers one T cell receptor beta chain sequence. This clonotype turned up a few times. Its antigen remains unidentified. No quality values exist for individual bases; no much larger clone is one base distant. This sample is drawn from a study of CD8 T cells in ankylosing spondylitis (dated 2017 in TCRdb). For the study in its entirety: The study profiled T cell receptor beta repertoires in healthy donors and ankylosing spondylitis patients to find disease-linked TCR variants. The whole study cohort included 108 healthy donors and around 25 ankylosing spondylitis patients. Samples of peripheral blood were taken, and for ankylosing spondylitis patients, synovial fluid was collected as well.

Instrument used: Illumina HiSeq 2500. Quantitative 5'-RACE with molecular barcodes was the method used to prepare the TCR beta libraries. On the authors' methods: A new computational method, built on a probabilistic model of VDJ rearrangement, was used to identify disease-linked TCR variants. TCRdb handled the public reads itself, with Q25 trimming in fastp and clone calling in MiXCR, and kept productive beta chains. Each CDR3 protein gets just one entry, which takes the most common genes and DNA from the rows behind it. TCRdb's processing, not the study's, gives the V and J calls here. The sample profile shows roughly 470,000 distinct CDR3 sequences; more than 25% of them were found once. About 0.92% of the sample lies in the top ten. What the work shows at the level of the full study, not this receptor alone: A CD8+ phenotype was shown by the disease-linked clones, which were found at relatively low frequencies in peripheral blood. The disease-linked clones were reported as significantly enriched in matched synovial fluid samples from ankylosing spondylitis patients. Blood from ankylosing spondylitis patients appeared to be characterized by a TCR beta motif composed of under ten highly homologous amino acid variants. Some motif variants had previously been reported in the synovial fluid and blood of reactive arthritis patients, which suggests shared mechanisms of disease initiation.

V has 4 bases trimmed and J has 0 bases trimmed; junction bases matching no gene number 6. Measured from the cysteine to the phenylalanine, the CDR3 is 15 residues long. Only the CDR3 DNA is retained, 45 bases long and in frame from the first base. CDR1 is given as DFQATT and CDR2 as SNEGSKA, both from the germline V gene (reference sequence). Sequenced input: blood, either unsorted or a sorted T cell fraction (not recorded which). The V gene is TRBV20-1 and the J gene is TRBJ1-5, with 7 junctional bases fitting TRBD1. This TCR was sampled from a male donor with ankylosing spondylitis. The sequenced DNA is TGCAGTGCTACCCGACAGGGCAATAGCAATCAGCCCCAGCATTTT. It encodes CSATRQGNSNQPQHF.